This T cell receptor (beta chain) appears in the sequencing data of a study of T-cell memory formation after mild COVID-19. This clonotype was counted at least ten times. TCR alpha and TCR beta cDNA libraries carrying sample barcodes and UMIs were produced by 5'RACE using constant-segment primers. TCRdb called the 5' RACE reads again in MiXCR, with one record for every CDR3 protein. The sample contains a few hundred thousand distinct CDR3 sequences, roughly 18% of which appear only once. CDR3 length equals 16 residues. The V segment lost 3 bases and the J segment 5 bases; nucleotides outside the gene matches: 7. The germline V gene encodes CDR1 SGHTA and CDR2 FQGNSA.

Sequenced: PBMCs or a T cell subset sorted from them (not recorded which). This chain joins TRBV7-2 and TRBJ2-3; TRBD2 matches at 11 bases. The sequence was collected from a young man who had mild COVID-19 (a few samples of this study predate the infection). Cell type and time point are not known. This CDR3 reads CASSLHRLAGQDTQYF. CDR3 in DNA: TGTGCCAGCAGCTTGCACCGACTAGCGGGGCAAGATACGCAGTATTTT.